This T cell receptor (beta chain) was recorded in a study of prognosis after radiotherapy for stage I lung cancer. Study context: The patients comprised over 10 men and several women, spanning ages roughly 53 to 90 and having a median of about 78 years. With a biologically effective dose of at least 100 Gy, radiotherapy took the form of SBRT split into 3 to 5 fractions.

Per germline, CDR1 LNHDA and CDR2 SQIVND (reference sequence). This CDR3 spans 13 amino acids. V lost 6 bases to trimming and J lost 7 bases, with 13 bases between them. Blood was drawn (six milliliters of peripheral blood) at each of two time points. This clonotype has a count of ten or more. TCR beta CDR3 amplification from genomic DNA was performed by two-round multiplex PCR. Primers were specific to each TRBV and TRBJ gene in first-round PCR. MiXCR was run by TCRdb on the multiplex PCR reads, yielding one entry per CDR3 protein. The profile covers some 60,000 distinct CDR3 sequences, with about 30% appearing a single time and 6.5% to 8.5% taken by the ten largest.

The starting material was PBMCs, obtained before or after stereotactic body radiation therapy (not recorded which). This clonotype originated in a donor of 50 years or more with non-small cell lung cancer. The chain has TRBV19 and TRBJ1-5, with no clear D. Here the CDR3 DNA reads TGTGCCAGTAGCATCGCCTTAGGCCAGCCCCAGCATTTT. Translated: CASSIALGQPQHF.